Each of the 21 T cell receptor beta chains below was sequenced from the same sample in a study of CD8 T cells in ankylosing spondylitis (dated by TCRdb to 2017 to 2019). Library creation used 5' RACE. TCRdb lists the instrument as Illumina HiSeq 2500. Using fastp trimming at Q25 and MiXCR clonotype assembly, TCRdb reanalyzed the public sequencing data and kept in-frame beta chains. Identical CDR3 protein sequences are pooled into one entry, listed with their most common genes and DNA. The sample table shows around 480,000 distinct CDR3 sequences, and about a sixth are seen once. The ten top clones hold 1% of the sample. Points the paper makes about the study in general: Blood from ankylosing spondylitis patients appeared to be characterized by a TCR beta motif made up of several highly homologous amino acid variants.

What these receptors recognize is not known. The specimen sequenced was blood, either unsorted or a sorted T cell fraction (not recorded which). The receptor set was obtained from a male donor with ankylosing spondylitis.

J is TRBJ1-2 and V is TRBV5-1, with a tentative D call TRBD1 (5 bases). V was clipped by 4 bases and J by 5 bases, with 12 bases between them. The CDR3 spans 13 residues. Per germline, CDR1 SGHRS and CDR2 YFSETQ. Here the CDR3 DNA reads TGCGCCAGCAGCCCCCAGGACAAGTATGGCTACACCTTC. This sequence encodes CASSPQDKYGYTF.

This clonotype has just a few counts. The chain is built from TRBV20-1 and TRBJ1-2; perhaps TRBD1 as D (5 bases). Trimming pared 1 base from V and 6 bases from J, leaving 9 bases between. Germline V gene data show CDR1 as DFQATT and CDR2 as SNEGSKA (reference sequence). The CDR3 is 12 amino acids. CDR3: CSARGRDHGYTF. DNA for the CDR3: TGCAGTGCTAGAGGCAGGGATCATGGCTACACCTTC.

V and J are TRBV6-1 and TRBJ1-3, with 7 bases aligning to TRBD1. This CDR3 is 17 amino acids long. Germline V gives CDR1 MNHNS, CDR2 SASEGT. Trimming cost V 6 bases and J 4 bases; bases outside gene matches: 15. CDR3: CASSQGGRRQVGNTIYF. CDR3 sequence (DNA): TGTGCCAGCAGCCAGGGGGGCCGACGGCAAGTAGGAAACACCATATATTTT.

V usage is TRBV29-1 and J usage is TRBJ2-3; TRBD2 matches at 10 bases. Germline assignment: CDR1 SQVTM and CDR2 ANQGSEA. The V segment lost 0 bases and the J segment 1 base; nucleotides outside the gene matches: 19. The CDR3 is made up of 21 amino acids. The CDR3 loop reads CSVEDPIRLAGVGVGTDTQYF. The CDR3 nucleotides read TGCAGCGTTGAAGACCCGATCCGGCTAGCGGGAGTGGGGGTCGGCACAGATACGCAGTATTTT.

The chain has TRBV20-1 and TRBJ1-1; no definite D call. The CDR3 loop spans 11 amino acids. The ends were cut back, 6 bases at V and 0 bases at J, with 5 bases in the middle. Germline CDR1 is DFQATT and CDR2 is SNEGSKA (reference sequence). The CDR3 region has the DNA TGCAGTGCCCGCATGAACACTGAAGCTTTCTTT. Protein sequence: CSARMNTEAFF.

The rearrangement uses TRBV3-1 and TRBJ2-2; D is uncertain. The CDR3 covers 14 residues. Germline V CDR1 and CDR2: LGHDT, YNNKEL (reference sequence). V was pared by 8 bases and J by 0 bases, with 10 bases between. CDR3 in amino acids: CASAMEANTGELFF. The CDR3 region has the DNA TGTGCCAGCGCTATGGAAGCGAACACCGGGGAGCTGTTTTTT.

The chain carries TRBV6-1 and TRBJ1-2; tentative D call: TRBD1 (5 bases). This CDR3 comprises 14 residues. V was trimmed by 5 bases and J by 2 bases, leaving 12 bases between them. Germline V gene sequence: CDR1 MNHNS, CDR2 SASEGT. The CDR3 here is CASSRGGSNYGYTF. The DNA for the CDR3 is TGTGCCAGCAGTCGCGGGGGTTCAAACTATGGCTACACCTTC.

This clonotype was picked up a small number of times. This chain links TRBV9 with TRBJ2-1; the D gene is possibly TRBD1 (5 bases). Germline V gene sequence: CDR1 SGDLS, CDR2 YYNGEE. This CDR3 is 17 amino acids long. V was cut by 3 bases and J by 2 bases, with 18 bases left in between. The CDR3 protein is CASSEVGLVGPYNEQFF. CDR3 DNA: TGTGCCAGCAGCGAGGTGGGGCTAGTCGGTCCCTACAATGAGCAGTTCTTC.

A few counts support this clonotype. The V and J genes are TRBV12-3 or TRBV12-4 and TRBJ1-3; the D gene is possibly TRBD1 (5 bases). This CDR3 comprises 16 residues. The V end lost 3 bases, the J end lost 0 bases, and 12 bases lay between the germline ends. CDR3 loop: CASSLLGANSGNTIYF. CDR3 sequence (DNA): TGTGCCAGCAGTTTGCTAGGGGCGAACTCTGGAAACACCATATATTTT.

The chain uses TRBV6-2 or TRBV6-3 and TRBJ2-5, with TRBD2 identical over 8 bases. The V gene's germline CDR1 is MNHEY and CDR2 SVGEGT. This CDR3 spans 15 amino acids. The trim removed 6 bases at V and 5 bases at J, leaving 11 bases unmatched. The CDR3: CASSPAGTSSETQYF. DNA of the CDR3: TGTGCCAGCAGCCCCGCTGGGACTAGTTCTGAGACCCAGTACTTC.

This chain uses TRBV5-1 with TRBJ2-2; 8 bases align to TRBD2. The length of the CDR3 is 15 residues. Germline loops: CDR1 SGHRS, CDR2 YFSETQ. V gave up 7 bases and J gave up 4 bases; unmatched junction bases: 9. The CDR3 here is CASGESGRATGELFF. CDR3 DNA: TGCGCCAGCGGGGAGAGCGGGAGAGCCACCGGGGAGCTGTTTTTT.

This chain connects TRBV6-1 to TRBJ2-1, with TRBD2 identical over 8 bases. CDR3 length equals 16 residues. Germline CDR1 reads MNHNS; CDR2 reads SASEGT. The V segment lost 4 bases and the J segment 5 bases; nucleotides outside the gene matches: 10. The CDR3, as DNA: TGTGCCAGCAGTGTCCTCCGGACTAGCCTTGACAATGAGCAGTTCTTC. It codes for CASSVLRTSLDNEQFF.

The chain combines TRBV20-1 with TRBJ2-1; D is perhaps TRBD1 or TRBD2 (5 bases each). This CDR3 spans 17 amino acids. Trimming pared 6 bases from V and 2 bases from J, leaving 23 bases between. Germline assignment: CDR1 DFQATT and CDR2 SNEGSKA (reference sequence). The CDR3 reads CSAEGGRAGAAYNEQFF. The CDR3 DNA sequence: TGCAGTGCCGAGGGTGGTAGGGCCGGGGCCGCCTACAATGAGCAGTTCTTC.

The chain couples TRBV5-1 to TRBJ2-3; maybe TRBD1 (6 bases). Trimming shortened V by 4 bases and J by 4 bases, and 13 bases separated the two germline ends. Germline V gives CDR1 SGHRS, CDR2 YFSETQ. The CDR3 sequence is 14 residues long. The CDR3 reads CASSADSPADTQYF. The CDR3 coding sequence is TGCGCCAGCAGCGCGGACAGTCCCGCAGATACGCAGTATTTT.

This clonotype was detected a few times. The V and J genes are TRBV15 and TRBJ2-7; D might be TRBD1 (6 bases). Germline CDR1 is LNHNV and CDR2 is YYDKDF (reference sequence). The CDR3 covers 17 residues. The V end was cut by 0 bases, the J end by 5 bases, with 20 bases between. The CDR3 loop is CATSRDPGPGAGDEQYF. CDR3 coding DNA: TGTGCCACCAGCAGAGACCCAGGCCCAGGGGCCGGGGACGAGCAGTACTTC.

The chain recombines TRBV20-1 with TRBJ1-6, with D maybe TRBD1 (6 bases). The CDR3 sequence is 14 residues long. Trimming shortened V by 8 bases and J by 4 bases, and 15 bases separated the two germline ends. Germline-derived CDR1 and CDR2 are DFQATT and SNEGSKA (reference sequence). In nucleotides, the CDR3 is TGCAGTTCGACGACAGGCGATTATAATTCACCCCTCCACTTT. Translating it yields CSSTTGDYNSPLHF.

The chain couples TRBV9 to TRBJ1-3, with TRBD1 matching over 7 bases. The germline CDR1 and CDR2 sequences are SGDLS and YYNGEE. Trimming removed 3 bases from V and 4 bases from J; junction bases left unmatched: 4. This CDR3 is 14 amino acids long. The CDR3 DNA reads TGTGCCAGCAGCGCACAGGGGAAAGGAAACACCATATATTTT. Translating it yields CASSAQGKGNTIYF.

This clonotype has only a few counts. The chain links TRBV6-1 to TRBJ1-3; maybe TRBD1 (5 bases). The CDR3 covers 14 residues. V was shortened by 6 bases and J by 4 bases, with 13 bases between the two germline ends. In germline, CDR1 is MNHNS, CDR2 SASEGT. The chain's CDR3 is CASRPPGRGNTIYF. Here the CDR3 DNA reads TGTGCCAGCAGACCCCCAGGGCGCGGAAACACCATATATTTT.

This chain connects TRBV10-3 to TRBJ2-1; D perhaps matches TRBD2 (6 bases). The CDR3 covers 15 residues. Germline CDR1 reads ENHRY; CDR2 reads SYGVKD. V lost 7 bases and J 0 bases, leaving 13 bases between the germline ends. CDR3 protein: CAIKRDSSSYNEQFF. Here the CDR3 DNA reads TGTGCCATCAAACGGGACTCGAGCTCCTACAATGAGCAGTTCTTC.

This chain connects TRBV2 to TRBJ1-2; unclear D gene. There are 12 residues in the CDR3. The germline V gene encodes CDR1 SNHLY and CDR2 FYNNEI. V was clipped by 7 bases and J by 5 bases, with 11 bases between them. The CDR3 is CASTLREYGYTF. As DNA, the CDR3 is TGTGCCAGCACGCTTCGGGAATATGGCTACACCTTC. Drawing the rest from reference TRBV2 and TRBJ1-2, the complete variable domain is EPEVTQTPSHQVTQMGQEVILRCVPISNHLYFYWYRQILGQKVEFLVSFYNNEISEKSEIFDDQFSVERPDGSNFTLKIRSTKLEDSAMYFCASTLREYGYTFGSGTRLTVV.

The CDR3 nucleotides read TGCAGTGCTACTGCGAACACCGGGGAGCTGTTTTTT. As protein: CSATANTGELFF. The chain couples TRBV20-1 to TRBJ2-2; unclear D gene. Deletions cut 4 bases from V and 0 bases from J, with 3 bases between. In germline, CDR1 is DFQATT, CDR2 SNEGSKA (reference sequence). This CDR3 has 12 residues.